The following is a T cell receptor beta chain sequence with its context. As yet, its antigen is unknown. The sample comes from a study of somatic mutations in cytotoxic T cells in rheumatoid arthritis. Study findings and constraints: Unknown were the antigen targets of the expanded CD8+ clones. Relative to age-matched healthy controls, rheumatoid arthritis patients did not differ significantly in CD8+ T-cell clonality.

Authors' data handling: The authors compared patient CD8+ clones larger than 1% against published virus-specific TCRB sequences. Only a few of these clones matched. Profiling relied on immunoSEQ multiplex PCR, and the TCRdb table lists in-frame clones only, not all of them. The DNA was the basis for D and trimming; V, J and clone size are from that table. In the table there are approximately 20,000 clones, about 85% of which are singletons. CDR1 MGHRA and CDR2 YSYEKL come from the germline V gene. The CDR3 extends over 15 amino acids. V lost 6 bases and J lost 2, with 11 bases in between. This TCR derives from a man in his late teens or twenties with rheumatoid arthritis. The chain joins TRBV4-1 to TRBJ2-6; no clear D gene. Source material: CD8+ T cells sorted from blood. The DNA for the CDR3 is TGCGCCAGCAGTCGCTTGGGTGCTGGGGCCAACGTCCTGACTTTC. Residues: CASSRLGAGANVLTF.